The sample holds one count of the clone carrying this T cell receptor (beta chain). The data belong to a study of Tregs in tolerant kidney transplant recipients. Some clones are missing from TCRdb's copy, which holds only in-frame ones; the method was immunoSEQ multiplex PCR. This table has fewer than 150,000 clones, about 91% appearing once. Sequenced: CD4+ T cells from blood. The receptor was derived from a human donor in good health.

The CDR3 spells CASSSRGTQYF. DNA of the CDR3: TGTGCCAGCAGCTCCCGTGGGACCCAGTACTTC. The gene calls are TRBV9 and TRBJ2-5; no firm D call. V gave up 4 bases and J gave up 7 bases, with 8 bases separating them. Germline assignment: CDR1 SGDLS and CDR2 YYNGEE. The CDR3 covers 11 residues.